The source of this T cell receptor beta chain is a study of Tregs in tolerant kidney transplant recipients. Libraries were prepared by immunoSEQ multiplex PCR; TCRdb keeps only in-frame clonotypes and omits some of them. The profile covers about 66,000 clones, with roughly 92% appearing a single time and roughly 9.7% taken by the ten largest. Turning to this clone: Its antigen is unidentified.

CD4+CD25+CD127- Tregs, CD4+CD25- non-Tregs, CD4 and CD8 cells were sorted. Study results and caveats: Changing PCR primers prevented nucleotide comparison between some patients' samples.

The CDR3 spans 19 residues. Germline V gives CDR1 LGHNA, CDR2 YSLEER. V was clipped by 0 bases and J by 0 bases, with 15 bases between them. The sequences come from CD8+ T cells from blood, collected before the transplant. V gene TRBV4-3 combines with J gene TRBJ2-6; a possible D gene is TRBD2 (5 bases). This TCR was sampled from a human donor who received a combined kidney and bone marrow transplant. For the CDR3, the DNA is TGCGCCAGCAGCCAAGATCGTATTGGACTGAGCTCTGGGGCCAACGTCCTGACTTTC. The encoded protein is CASSQDRIGLSSGANVLTF.